Presented here are 30 T cell receptor beta chains from one specimen sequenced in a study of PD-1 blockade in classical Hodgkin lymphoma. Profiled with immunoSEQ multiplex PCR; TCRdb holds only in-frame clones, not every one. Here the sample spans 70,000 to 80,000 clones, approximately 94% being singletons. Exposure to brentuximab vedotin varied, and each patient had relapsed following autologous stem cell transplantation. This specimen consisted of peripheral blood mononuclear cells (PBMCs), obtained at baseline. These receptors originate from a human donor with classical Hodgkin lymphoma.

The chain is built from TRBV28 and TRBJ2-7, with 7 bases that match TRBD1. The trim removed 6 bases at V and 6 bases at J, leaving 14 bases unmatched. Germline V gene data show CDR1 as MDHEN and CDR2 as SYDVKM. The CDR3 has 15 residues. CDR3: CASSAPGTASSEQYF. CDR3 DNA sequence: TGTGCCAGCAGCGCTCCCGGGACAGCAAGTTCCGAGCAGTACTTC.

The rearrangement uses TRBV25-1 and TRBJ1-4, with a tentative D call TRBD1 (6 bases). Trimming pared 6 bases from V and 4 bases from J, leaving 12 bases between. The CDR3 has 14 amino acids. Per the germline V gene, CDR1 is MGHDK and CDR2 is SYGVNS. This CDR3 is CASRDRTLNEKLFF. The CDR3 coding sequence is TGTGCCAGCAGGGACAGAACCCTTAATGAAAAACTGTTTTTT. Full variable domain (rest looked up from reference TRBV25-1 and TRBJ1-4): EADIYQTPRYLVIGTGKKITLECSQTMGHDKMYWYQQDPGMELHLIHYSYGVNSTEKGDLSSESTVSRIRTEHFPLTLESARPSHTSQYLCASRDRTLNEKLFFGSGTQLSVL.

The chain is built from TRBV2 and TRBJ2-2; 12 bases are a match to TRBD2. The CDR3 consists of 17 residues. CDR1 is SNHLY and CDR2 is FYNNEI in the germline V gene. Trimming removed 5 bases from V and 0 bases from J; junction bases left unmatched: 4. CDR3 bases: TGTGCCAGCAGTACTACTAGCGGGGGGCCGAACACCGGGGAGCTGTTTTTT. This codes for CASSTTSGGPNTGELFF.

The CDR3 nucleotides are TGTGCCAGCAGCAAAGGACTAGCGGGAGGCGTAGATACGCAGTATTTT. It encodes CASSKGLAGGVDTQYF. The V gene is TRBV7-3, the J gene TRBJ2-3, with 14 bases matching TRBD2. Germline loops: CDR1 SGHTA, CDR2 FQGTGA. V lost 5 bases to trimming and J lost 5 bases; unmatched junction nucleotides: 6. The CDR3 is made up of 16 amino acids.

V gene TRBV13 combines with J gene TRBJ2-2; D uncertain. Germline CDR1 is PRHDT and CDR2 is FYEKMQ (reference sequence). There are 16 residues in the CDR3. V was pared by 0 bases and J by 2 bases, with 10 bases between. In DNA form, the CDR3 reads TGTGCCAGCAGCTTAGGTGGCTACCTTAACACCGGGGAGCTGTTTTTT. Residues: CASSLGGYLNTGELFF.

The rearrangement links TRBV7-2 to TRBJ2-2, with 7 bases fitting TRBD1. Unmatched junction bases numbered 17, after V lost 4 bases and J lost 6 bases. This CDR3 region has 18 residues. Per germline, CDR1 SGHTA and CDR2 FQGNSA. CDR3 DNA: TGTGCCAGCAGCTACCATACAGGGGACAAAGGTTACCCCGGGGAGCTGTTTTTT. Residues: CASSYHTGDKGYPGELFF.

The gene calls are TRBV6-1 and TRBJ1-1; no firm D call. The ends were cut back, 7 bases at V and 3 bases at J, with 18 bases in the middle. Germline V lookup: CDR1 MNHNS, CDR2 SASEGT. This CDR3 comprises 15 residues. CDR3 nucleotide sequence: TGTGCCAGCACTGGTTCAACTGGGATCTACACTGAAGCTTTCTTT. Translated, it gives CASTGSTGIYTEAFF.

The rearrangement joins TRBV7-6 to TRBJ1-1; TRBD1 aligns across 8 bases. This CDR3 is built from 15 residues. Germline V gives CDR1 SGHVS, CDR2 FNYEAQ. The junction had 10 bases not matched to a gene; V was cut back by 5 bases and J by 5 bases. The CDR3 region has the DNA TGTGCCAGCAGCGGCCACAGGGGGAAATTGACTGAAGCTTTCTTT. Protein product: CASSGHRGKLTEAFF.

CDR3 sequence reads: CASSLTSDRGLVGEQFF. The CDR3 region has the DNA TGTGCCAGCAGCTTAACCTCGGACAGGGGATTGGTTGGTGAGCAGTTCTTC. The rearrangement links TRBV7-2 to TRBJ2-1, with 9 bases identical to TRBD1. CDR3 length equals 17 residues. Germline-derived CDR1 and CDR2 are SGHTA and FQGNSA. With V trimmed by 2 bases and J by 9 bases, 14 bases remained unmatched.

V is TRBV7-2 and J is TRBJ1-2, with 7 bases identical to TRBD1. The length of the CDR3 is 18 residues. V was pared by 5 bases and J by 2 bases, with 17 bases of the junction left unmatched. Germline CDR1 is SGHTA and CDR2 is FQGNSA. CDR3 in DNA: TGTGCCAGCAGCCTAACCGCGGCAGGGGGGCTCCGAAACTATGGCTACACCTTC. It translates to CASSLTAAGGLRNYGYTF.

The CDR3 nucleotides read TGTGCCAGCAGCCCCGGACAGGGCCTCGGGGAACTGTTTTTT. Amino acid sequence: CASSPGQGLGELFF. The rearrangement uses TRBV5-8 and TRBJ1-4; 8 bases align to TRBD1. The CDR3 sequence is 14 residues long. Germline V CDR1 and CDR2: SGHTS, YDEGEE. V was clipped by 4 bases and J by 12 bases; unmatched bases: 11.

The chain carries TRBV7-8 and TRBJ2-7, with D perhaps TRBD2 (6 bases). CDR3 length: 16 amino acids. Germline CDR1 SGHVS, CDR2 FQNEAQ. The V gene lost 5 bases and the J gene lost 3 bases, with 20 bases spanning the gap. The CDR3 region has the DNA TGTGCCAGCAGCATGGGGCCGGGAAGGGGAGGCTACGAGCAGTACTTC. It translates to CASSMGPGRGGYEQYF.

This chain connects TRBV19 to TRBJ2-1, with unresolved D. Germline V gene sequence: CDR1 LNHDA, CDR2 SQIVND (reference sequence). This CDR3 has 17 residues. Trimming left V 3 bases short and J 8 bases short, with 23 bases between. The CDR3 bases are TGTGCCAGTAGTATTTTAACGCATCTGGCGGAAAGGTATGAGCAGTTCTTC. Translation: CASSILTHLAERYEQFF.

In its sample, this clone was seen once. This chain uses TRBV9 with TRBJ2-3, with D perhaps matching TRBD2 (6 bases). The CDR3 is 15 residues long. V was clipped by 0 bases and J by 1 base, with 9 bases between them. Per germline, CDR1 SGDLS and CDR2 YYNGEE. CDR3 region: CASSVGDFGTDTQYF. CDR3 sequence (DNA): TGTGCCAGCAGCGTAGGGGACTTCGGCACAGATACGCAGTATTTT.

This chain uses TRBV6-6 with TRBJ2-7; 8 nucleotides agree with TRBD2. Germline trimming cut 5 bases from V and 5 bases from J; bases unmatched to any gene: 8. Germline CDR1 is MNHNY and CDR2 is SVGAGI (reference sequence). The CDR3 contains 14 residues. The DNA for the CDR3 is TGTGCCAGCAGTGGAGCGGGGGCCTCTCACGAGCAGTACTTC. This sequence encodes CASSGAGASHEQYF.

This sequence joins TRBV7-9 and TRBJ1-4; TRBD1 is a possible D gene (5 bases). The CDR3 consists of 17 residues. Germline CDR1 is SEHNR and CDR2 is FQNEAQ (reference sequence). The V gene lost 5 bases and the J gene lost 2 bases, with 18 bases spanning the gap. Here the CDR3 DNA reads TGTGCCAGCAGCGCCGGGGCCAGCACTTCGACTAATGAAAAACTGTTTTTT. Translated: CASSAGASTSTNEKLFF.

This CDR3 is CASSLKSGGRPPFYEQYF. CDR3 bases: TGTGCCAGCAGTTTGAAGAGCGGGGGCCGACCCCCCTTTTACGAGCAGTACTTC. The V gene is TRBV27, the J gene TRBJ2-7, with 8 bases aligning to TRBD2. The germline V gene has CDR1 MNHEY and CDR2 SMNVEV (reference sequence). CDR3 length equals 18 residues. V gave up 3 bases and J gave up 4 bases; unmatched junction bases: 17.

The J gene is TRBJ2-1, the V gene TRBV5-4, with 10 bases fitting TRBD2. Looked up from germline, CDR1 is SGHNT and CDR2 is YYREEE (reference sequence). The CDR3 totals 15 residues. J lost 7 bases, V lost 1 base, and 5 bases had no gene match. The chain's CDR3 is CASSLRTSGENEQFF. CDR3 sequence (DNA): TGTGCCAGCAGCTTGCGGACTAGCGGAGAAAATGAGCAGTTCTTC.

This rearrangement joins TRBV27 to TRBJ2-7; TRBD2 is a possible D gene (6 bases). There are 15 residues in the CDR3. V shed 6 bases and J shed 3 bases, with 18 bases lying between them. Germline CDR1 and CDR2: MNHEY and SMNVEV (reference sequence). The CDR3 region has the DNA TGTGCCAGCAGCCCCGCGGGGAAGTCCTACTACGAGCAGTACTTC. Its protein product is CASSPAGKSYYEQYF.

The chain uses TRBV30 and TRBJ1-1; possible D gene TRBD1, 5 bases. CDR1 GTSNPN and CDR2 SVGIG come from the germline V gene (reference sequence). The CDR3 is 12 amino acids. The V gene lost 5 bases and the J gene lost 4 bases, with 11 bases spanning the gap. CDR3 coding DNA: TGTGCCTGGGACGGCAGGGCCACTGAAGCTTTCTTT. The encoded protein is CAWDGRATEAFF.

V gene TRBV14 combines with J gene TRBJ1-2; D unclear. The ends were cut back, 0 bases at V and 5 bases at J, with 19 bases in the middle. Per germline, CDR1 SGHDN and CDR2 FVKESK. The CDR3 spans 17 residues. In DNA, the CDR3 is TGTGCCAGCAGCCAAGATCAAGGCAGCATCCGTACATATGGCTACACCTTC. As protein: CASSQDQGSIRTYGYTF.

This chain links TRBV27 with TRBJ1-1; 7 nucleotides line up with TRBD1. V was clipped by 5 bases and J by 3 bases; unmatched bases: 3. Germline CDR1 is MNHEY and CDR2 is SMNVEV (reference sequence). This CDR3 region has 13 residues. The CDR3 reads CASSGQGDTEAFF. CDR3 nucleotide sequence: TGTGCCAGCAGTGGGCAGGGGGACACTGAAGCTTTCTTT.

The gene calls are TRBV28 and TRBJ2-2; no clear D gene. Between the trimmed V and J ends, which lost 2 bases and 7 bases, there was a span of 11 bases. Germline loops: CDR1 MDHEN, CDR2 SYDVKM. The CDR3 sequence is 14 residues long. The CDR3, as DNA: TGTGCCAGCAGTTTACAGGTTTTGGACGGGGAGCTGTTTTTT. Its translation is CASSLQVLDGELFF.

The chain uses TRBV18 and TRBJ2-7, with TRBD2 identical over 10 bases. The V and J ends lost 4 bases and 2 bases, in that order; junction bases with no gene match: 5. The CDR3 spans 15 residues. Looked up from germline, CDR1 is KGHSH and CDR2 is LQKENI. CDR3 DNA sequence: TGTGCCAGCTCACAAGAAACTAGCGGGACCTACGAGCAGTACTTC. Protein sequence: CASSQETSGTYEQYF.

The rearrangement uses TRBV6-1 and TRBJ1-2; D is undetermined. Trimming took 7 bases from V and 2 from J, leaving 5 bases between them. Germline assignment: CDR1 MNHNS and CDR2 SASEGT. The CDR3 covers 11 residues. The CDR3 nucleotides read TGTGCCAGCAAACCAAACTATGGCTACACCTTC. Translated: CASKPNYGYTF.

V usage is TRBV29-1 and J usage is TRBJ2-5; D is possibly TRBD1 or TRBD2 (7 bases each). This CDR3 comprises 18 residues. CDR1 SQVTM and CDR2 ANQGSEA come from the germline V gene. Trimming cost V 2 bases and J 4 bases, with 26 bases left between them. The CDR3 loop reads CSVETPSPRPGGAETQYF. The CDR3 nucleotides read TGCAGCGTTGAAACCCCCAGCCCTCGGCCAGGGGGGGCAGAGACCCAGTACTTC. The entire variable domain, with the rest obtained from reference TRBV29-1 and TRBJ2-5, is as follows: SAVISQKPSRDICQRGTSLTIQCQVDSQVTMMFWYRQQPGQSLTLIATANQGSEATYESGFVIDKFPISRPNLTFSTLTVSNMSPEDSSIYLCSVETPSPRPGGAETQYFGPGTRLLVL.

V usage is TRBV28 and J usage is TRBJ1-5; a possible D gene is TRBD1 (6 bases). Germline V gene lookup returns CDR1 MDHEN and CDR2 SYDVKM. The CDR3 contains 13 residues. CDR3 in DNA: TGTGCGGGGGCCCCATGGGGCAATCAGCCCCAGCATTTT. This sequence encodes CAGAPWGNQPQHF. The variable domain in full, completed from reference TRBV28 and TRBJ1-5, reads DVKVTQSSRYLVKRTGEKVFLECVQDMDHENMFWYRQDPGLGLRLIYFSYDVKMKEKGDIPEGYSVSREKKERFSLILESASTNQTSMYLCAGAPWGNQPQHFGDGTRLSIL.

The chain links TRBV27 to TRBJ1-5, with a weak D call TRBD1 (5 bases). V lost 2 bases to trimming and J lost 4 bases, with 9 bases between them. Germline CDR1 is MNHEY and CDR2 is SMNVEV (reference sequence). CDR3 length: 14 residues. The CDR3 loop is CASSLGTGNQPQHF. CDR3 in DNA: TGTGCCAGCAGTTTAGGCACAGGTAATCAGCCCCAGCATTTT.

The gene calls are TRBV10-3 and TRBJ2-5, with 10 bases that match TRBD2. This CDR3 comprises 14 residues. J lost 5 bases, V lost 8 bases, and 8 bases had no gene match. Per the germline V gene, CDR1 is ENHRY and CDR2 is SYGVKD. The CDR3 nucleotides read TGTGCCATCCGGAGCGGGGGGGCTGGGGAGACCCAGTACTTC. Translating gives CAIRSGGAGETQYF.

The chain employs TRBV9 and TRBJ2-6; 9 nucleotides match TRBD1. Per germline, CDR1 SGDLS and CDR2 YYNGEE. V dropped 3 bases and J dropped 0; count of bases not matched to a gene: 10. CDR3 size: 19 residues. This chain's CDR3 is CASSDSPGQGTSGANVLTF. CDR3 coding DNA: TGTGCCAGCAGCGACTCACCGGGACAGGGCACCTCTGGGGCCAACGTCCTGACTTTC.